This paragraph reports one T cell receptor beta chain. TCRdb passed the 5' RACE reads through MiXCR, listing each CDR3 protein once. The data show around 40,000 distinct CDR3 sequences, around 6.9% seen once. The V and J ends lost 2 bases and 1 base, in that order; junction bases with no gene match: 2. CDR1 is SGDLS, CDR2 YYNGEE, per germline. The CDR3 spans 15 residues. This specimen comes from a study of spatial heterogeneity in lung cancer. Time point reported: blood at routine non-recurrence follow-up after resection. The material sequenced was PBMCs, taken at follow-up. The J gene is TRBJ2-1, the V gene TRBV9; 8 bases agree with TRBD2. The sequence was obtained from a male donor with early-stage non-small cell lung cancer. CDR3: CASSVSGDSYNEQFF. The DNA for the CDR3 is TGTGCCAGCAGCGTTAGCGGGGATTCCTACAATGAGCAGTTCTTC.